Following are 14 T cell receptor beta chains from one sample sequenced in a study of cytomegalovirus exposure and HLA in healthy donors. Both 60 Vbeta primers and 13 Jbeta primers went into the PCR. Produced via immunoSEQ multiplex PCR; TCRdb's table is partial and in-frame only. The data show some 160,000 clones, with over 70% seen just once and roughly 5% held by the top ten. Sequencing was performed on PBMCs. The receptors shown here come from a man aged 35-49 years in good health and CMV-seronegative.

This chain links TRBV19 with TRBJ1-4; 8 bases match TRBD1. The CDR3 covers 14 residues. The germline V gene encodes CDR1 LNHDA and CDR2 SQIVND (reference sequence). The junction had 3 bases not matched to a gene; V was cut back by 7 bases and J by 2 bases. CDR3 coding DNA: TGTGCCAGTAACCACAGGGGGACTAATGAAAAACTGTTTTTT. Translating gives CASNHRGTNEKLFF.

A single count supports this clone. The chain recombines TRBV14 with TRBJ1-4; 9 nucleotides agree with TRBD1. CDR1 is SGHDN, CDR2 FVKESK, per germline. This CDR3 comprises 16 residues. V dropped 1 base and J dropped 6; count of bases not matched to a gene: 6. Here the CDR3 DNA reads TGTGCCAGCAGCCAAGGAAGGGGACAGGGCTATGAAAAACTGTTTTTT. Protein: CASSQGRGQGYEKLFF.

This chain joins TRBV28 and TRBJ1-4; a possible D gene is TRBD1 (5 bases). V gave up 5 bases and J gave up 8 bases, with 15 bases separating them. The CDR3 is 14 amino acids. The germline V gene has CDR1 MDHEN and CDR2 SYDVKM. The CDR3 sequence: CASSGEGRQEKLFF. The CDR3 DNA is TGTGCCAGCAGTGGGGAGGGGCGCCAGGAAAAACTGTTTTTT.

The chain recombines TRBV11-3 with TRBJ2-2; D remains unclear. CDR1 is SGHNT, CDR2 YENEEA, per germline. CDR3 length: 12 amino acids. The V end was cut by 6 bases, the J end by 3 bases, with 5 bases between. The DNA for the CDR3 is TGTGCCAGCAGTCCCTACACCGGGGAGCTGTTTTTT. This encodes CASSPYTGELFF.

The chain combines TRBV12-5 with TRBJ2-1; possible D gene TRBD2, 6 bases. Germline V CDR1 and CDR2: LGHNT, FRNRAP. CDR3 length: 15 amino acids. V dropped 1 base and J dropped 7 bases, with 14 bases sitting between them. The CDR3 DNA is TGTGCTAGTGGTTTGGCTGCGTCGGGGGTAAATGAGCAGTTCTTC. It encodes CASGLAASGVNEQFF.

The V gene is TRBV10-3, the J gene TRBJ1-2; D is unclear. The CDR3 runs 13 residues. Germline CDR1 and CDR2: ENHRY and SYGVKD. The ends were cut back, 2 bases at V and 2 bases at J, with 6 bases in the middle. The CDR3 nucleotides are TGTGCCATCAGTGAGGGCAGGAACTATGGCTACACCTTC. Translated, it gives CAISEGRNYGYTF.

The chain uses TRBV19 and TRBJ1-1, with D tentatively TRBD1 (5 bases). The germline V and J ends were trimmed by 3 bases and 5 bases, with 10 bases remaining between them. The CDR3 extends over 13 amino acids. CDR1 is LNHDA, CDR2 SQIVND, per germline (reference sequence). CDR3 sequence reads: CASSMGPGTEAFF. CDR3 in DNA: TGTGCCAGTAGTATGGGGCCTGGGACTGAAGCTTTCTTT. The entire variable domain, with the rest obtained from reference TRBV19 and TRBJ1-1, is as follows: DGGITQSPKYLFRKEGQNVTLSCEQNLNHDAMYWYRQDPGQGLRLIYYSQIVNDFQKGDIAEGYSVSREKKESFPLTVTSAQKNPTAFYLCASSMGPGTEAFFGQGTRLTVV.

The chain links TRBV5-6 to TRBJ2-1; perhaps TRBD2 as D (5 bases). V gave up 6 bases and J gave up 10 bases, with 11 bases separating them. This CDR3 is 11 amino acids long. The germline V gene encodes CDR1 SGHDT and CDR2 YYEEEE. DNA of the CDR3: TGTGCCAGCAACTTCCGGGGAGAGCAGTTCTTC. The encoded protein is CASNFRGEQFF.

The chain links TRBV7-2 to TRBJ1-2; possibly TRBD1 for D (5 bases). Deletions cut 4 bases from V and 8 bases from J, with 17 bases between. Germline V gene lookup returns CDR1 SGHTA and CDR2 FQGNSA. The CDR3 length is 14 residues. CDR3 residues: CASSWDGGVEGYTF. The CDR3 DNA is TGTGCCAGCAGCTGGGACGGGGGGGTGGAGGGCTACACCTTC.

This rearrangement joins TRBV9 to TRBJ2-2; the D gene is possibly TRBD1 (6 bases). Trimming removed 3 bases from V and 7 bases from J, with 10 bases in between. The CDR3 is 13 amino acids. Germline assignment: CDR1 SGDLS and CDR2 YYNGEE. The CDR3 DNA follows: TGTGCCAGCAGCGCACAGGGTGACGGGGAGCTGTTTTTT. As protein: CASSAQGDGELFF.

The chain employs TRBV5-1 and TRBJ2-1; perhaps TRBD1 as D (10 bases). This CDR3 contains 20 residues. Germline V gives CDR1 SGHRS, CDR2 YFSETQ. Trimming removed 0 bases from V and 5 bases from J, with 27 bases in between. CDR3 residues: CASSLGQGAFRTSAHNEQFF. Here the CDR3 DNA reads TGCGCCAGCAGCTTGGGACAGGGGGCGTTTCGGACTAGCGCACACAATGAGCAGTTCTTC.

The V and J genes are TRBV18 and TRBJ1-3; perhaps TRBD1 as D (5 bases). Germline V CDR1 and CDR2: KGHSH, LQKENI. The CDR3 extends over 15 amino acids. The V and J ends lost 0 bases and 4 bases respectively, with 10 bases between them. The DNA of the CDR3 is TGTGCCAGCTCACCACCGGCCAGGGCCGGAAACACCATATATTTT. Amino acid sequence: CASSPPARAGNTIYF.

The V and J genes are TRBV9 and TRBJ2-5, with D possibly being TRBD2 (6 bases). Gene TRBJ2-7 matches the end of the DNA better, so the J call may be wrong. This CDR3 is 15 amino acids long. Looked up from germline, CDR1 is SGDLS and CDR2 is YYNGEE. CDR3 sequence reads: CASSPWRDESYEQYF. DNA of the CDR3: TGTGCCAGCAGCCCCTGGAGGGATGAGTCCTACGAGCAGTACTTC.

This clone was observed once. The V gene is TRBV7-9, the J gene TRBJ2-7; D call uncertain. Trimming took 8 bases from V and 3 from J, leaving 11 bases between them. Germline V gene data show CDR1 as SEHNR and CDR2 as FQNEAQ (reference sequence). This CDR3 comprises 12 residues. CDR3 sequence (DNA): TGTGCCAGCGCGATCGTCCGCTACGAGCAGTACTTC. This sequence encodes CASAIVRYEQYF.